Below are 14 T cell receptor beta chains sequenced from a single sample in a study of blood T cell repertoires in COVID-19. TCRdb's table, derived via immunoSEQ multiplex PCR, lists solely in-frame clones and lacks some. The sample yields more than 95,000 clones, roughly nine tenths seen once. Sequenced material: peripheral blood. The source is a man in his fifties or sixties with acute or convalescent COVID-19.

This chain joins TRBV28 and TRBJ1-1, with D perhaps matching TRBD1 (5 bases). V lost 3 bases and J 8 bases, leaving 13 bases between the germline ends. The CDR3 runs to 13 residues. The V gene's germline CDR1 is MDHEN and CDR2 SYDVKM. The CDR3 DNA follows: TGTGCCAGCAGTTTGGGGCCGGCTCTGGAAGCTTTCTTT. Its translation: CASSLGPALEAFF. The full variable domain, its missing parts supplied by reference TRBV28 and TRBJ1-1, is DVKVTQSSRYLVKRTGEKVFLECVQDMDHENMFWYRQDPGLGLRLIYFSYDVKMKEKGDIPEGYSVSREKKERFSLILESASTNQTSMYLCASSLGPALEAFFGQGTRLTVV.

V gene TRBV19 combines with J gene TRBJ1-3, with 7 bases matching TRBD1. V lost 5 bases and J lost 3; bases outside the gene matches: 10. Germline-derived CDR1 and CDR2 are LNHDA and SQIVND (reference sequence). The CDR3 has 16 amino acids. The CDR3 loop is CASSATTGLSGNTIYF. CDR3 DNA sequence: TGTGCCAGTAGTGCCACGACAGGGTTAAGTGGAAACACCATATATTTT.

Here the CDR3 reads CASSLAQIQGVNTEAFF. CDR3 in DNA: TGTGCCAGCAGCTTAGCCCAAATCCAGGGGGTAAACACTGAAGCTTTCTTT. The chain joins TRBV7-8 to TRBJ1-1; 7 bases agree with TRBD1. CDR1 is SGHVS and CDR2 is FQNEAQ in the germline V gene. This CDR3 has 17 residues. Trimming at V came to 0 bases and at J to 2 bases, leaving 9 bases not matched to a gene. Looking up the rest from reference TRBV7-8 and TRBJ1-1 gives the full variable domain: GAGVSQSPRYKVAKRGQDVALRCDPISGHVSLFWYQQALGQGPEFLTYFQNEAQLDKSGLPSDRFFAERPEGSVSTLKIQRTQQEDSAVYLCASSLAQIQGVNTEAFFGQGTRLTVV.

This clone showed up just once. CDR3 in amino acids: CASSRDRTNEKLFF. The CDR3 DNA is TGTGCCAGCAGCCGGGACAGGACTAATGAAAAACTGTTTTTT. The genes are TRBV2 and TRBJ1-4; 8 bases fit TRBD1. The V gene end was trimmed by 6 bases and the J gene end by 2 bases; junction bases not matched to a gene: 2. This CDR3 is 14 amino acids long. Germline V CDR1 and CDR2: SNHLY, FYNNEI.

The V gene is TRBV2, the J gene TRBJ1-1; possible D gene TRBD1, 5 bases. With 2 bases removed from V and 7 bases from J, the gap between germline ends came to 17 bases. CDR1 and CDR2 from the germline V gene are SNHLY and FYNNEI. This CDR3 is 15 amino acids long. DNA of the CDR3: TGTGCCAGCAGTGAATCCGGGGGTTTATGGGGTGAAGCTTTCTTT. Its translation is CASSESGGLWGEAFF.

DNA for the CDR3: TGTGCCAGCAGCTTAGACAAGGGGGAGACCCAGTACTTC. Protein product: CASSLDKGETQYF. The chain employs TRBV11-3 and TRBJ2-5; TRBD1 might be the D (5 bases). The V and J ends lost 0 bases and 5 bases respectively, with 7 bases between them. CDR1 and CDR2 (germline): SGHNT, YENEEA. The CDR3 length is 13 residues. Looking up the rest from reference TRBV11-3 and TRBJ2-5 gives the full variable domain: EAGVVQSPRYKIIEKKQPVAFWCNPISGHNTLYWYLQNLGQGPELLIRYENEEAVDDSQLPKDRFSAERLKGVDSTLKIQPAELGDSAVYLCASSLDKGETQYFGPGTRLLVL.

The chain recombines TRBV6-5 with TRBJ1-1, with 10 positions matching TRBD1. The CDR3 has 13 amino acids. The germline V gene has CDR1 MNHEY and CDR2 SVGAGI. The V and J ends lost 6 bases and 5 bases, in that order; junction bases with no gene match: 3. This CDR3 reads CASSDRGLTEAFF. CDR3 in DNA: TGTGCCAGCAGCGACAGGGGGCTGACTGAAGCTTTCTTT.

Worth noting for this clone: Other DNA sequences within the sample encode an identical CDR3. The rearrangement links TRBV3-1 (or the pseudogene TRBV3-2) to TRBJ1-2; D unresolved. V lost 0 bases to trimming and J lost 5 bases, with 4 bases between them. This CDR3 has 12 residues. From germline, CDR1 is LGHDT and CDR2 YNNKEL (reference sequence). The CDR3 sequence is CASSQDRYGYTF. Written as DNA, the CDR3 is TGTGCCAGCAGCCAAGATCGGTATGGCTACACCTTC.

The chain recombines TRBV10-3 with TRBJ1-5; D is perhaps TRBD1 (6 bases). CDR1 is ENHRY, CDR2 SYGVKD, per germline. Between the trimmed V and J ends, which lost 6 bases and 6 bases, there was a span of 15 bases. The CDR3 sequence is 14 residues long. The CDR3 DNA reads as TGTGCCATCAGGGCGCAGGGGAGTTTTCAGCCCCAGCATTTT. Translating gives CAIRAQGSFQPQHF.

The chain has TRBV2 and TRBJ1-1; 10 bases align to TRBD1. J gave up 1 base and V 1 base, and 0 bases lay outside the gene matches. Germline V gene data show CDR1 as SNHLY and CDR2 as FYNNEI. The CDR3 sequence is 15 residues long. CDR3 nucleotide sequence: TGTGCCAGCAGTGAAGGGGACAGGGGGAACACTGAAGCTTTCTTT. Translated: CASSEGDRGNTEAFF.

This clone was observed a single time. The genes are TRBV3-1 (or the pseudogene TRBV3-2) and TRBJ1-1, with 9 bases matching TRBD1. Germline assignment: CDR1 LGHDT and CDR2 YNNKEL (reference sequence). This CDR3 has 13 residues. V lost 1 base and J lost 11; bases outside the gene matches: 5. DNA for the CDR3: TGTGCCAGCAGCCAAGGGGGACAGGGTTTGGCTTTCTTT. Amino acids: CASSQGGQGLAFF.

The chain is built from TRBV4-2 and TRBJ1-2; possibly TRBD1 for D (5 bases). The CDR3 loop spans 15 amino acids. The V gene lost 0 bases and the J gene lost 4 bases, with 12 bases spanning the gap. CDR1 LGHNA and CDR2 YNFKEQ come from the germline V gene. The CDR3 region has the DNA TGTGCCAGCAGCCAAGAAACGGGGACTAGCTATGGCTACACCTTC. This encodes CASSQETGTSYGYTF.

The chain has TRBV7-9 and TRBJ1-1; no firm D call. The CDR3 is 13 residues long. In germline, CDR1 is SEHNR, CDR2 FQNEAQ (reference sequence). The V end lost 5 bases, the J end lost 4 bases, and 11 bases lay between the germline ends. CDR3 loop: CASSPSPGTEAFF. CDR3 DNA: TGTGCCAGCAGCCCCAGCCCGGGCACTGAAGCTTTCTTT.

This chain joins TRBV18 and TRBJ1-4, with 7 positions matching TRBD1. V gave up 6 bases and J gave up 12 bases; unmatched junction bases: 13. Per germline, CDR1 KGHSH and CDR2 LQKENI. The CDR3 covers 14 residues. The CDR3 DNA reads as TGTGCCAGCTCCCGCGGGACTGACAGGGCAGAACTGTTTTTT. Translated: CASSRGTDRAELFF.